This is a list of T cell receptor beta chains from one sample in a study of Ad26.COV2.S vaccination and SARS-CoV-2 variants. Libraries were prepared by immunoSEQ multiplex PCR; TCRdb keeps only in-frame clonotypes and omits some of them. The sample holds 450,000 to 550,000 clones; nearly 90% are singletons and the top ten take more than 1.5%. The source material was peripheral blood, sampled in a trial of Ad26.COV2.S vaccine versus placebo. The receptors were sampled from a person between 18 and 65 years old who received the Ad26.COV2.S COVID-19 vaccine or a placebo. CDR3s include the opening cysteine and the closing phenylalanine or tryptophan. D genes are given only for firm matches. Clone size appears in some rows only: once, few, many, or a class for an expanded clone.

d_call	v_call	j_call	clone_size	cdr3_aa	cdr3_nt
TRBD1	TRBV11-2	TRBJ1-2	-	CASSSPGGRGYTF	TGTGCCAGCAGCTCCCCAGGGGGACGGGGCTACACCTTC
-	TRBV11-2	TRBJ1-3	-	CASSSDYSGNTIYF	TGTGCCAGCAGTTCAGACTACTCTGGAAACACCATATATTTT
TRBD2	TRBV7-8	TRBJ2-3	-	CASSLASTSGGGRDTQYF	TGTGCCAGCAGCTTAGCATCCACTAGCGGGGGCGGGCGGGATACGCAGTATTTT
TRBD1	TRBV5-1	TRBJ1-4	once	CASSFRDRGEKLFF	TGCGCCAGCAGCTTCCGGGACAGGGGGGAAAAACTGTTTTTT
-	TRBV2	TRBJ2-3	-	CASKRTLGADTQYF	TGTGCCAGCAAAAGGACCCTGGGGGCAGATACGCAGTATTTT
TRBD1	TRBV3-1/TRBV3-2	TRBJ1-3	-	CASSLGTDSGNTIYF	TGTGCCAGCAGCTTAGGGACAGACTCTGGAAACACCATATATTTT
-	TRBV4-3	TRBJ1-2	-	CASSHGGAAGFGYTF	TGCGCCAGCAGCCATGGAGGGGCCGCAGGGTTTGGCTACACCTTC
-	TRBV5-1	TRBJ1-3	-	CASTDSSGNTIYF	TGCGCCAGTACAGACTCCTCTGGAAACACCATATATTTT
TRBD2	TRBV7-2	TRBJ2-7	-	CASSYRLAGVYEQYF	TGTGCCAGCAGCTACCGACTAGCGGGGGTCTACGAGCAGTACTTC
-	TRBV4-3	TRBJ2-7	-	CASSQDHSQGIYEQYF	TGCGCCAGCAGCCAAGATCATTCTCAAGGGATCTACGAGCAGTACTTC
TRBD2	TRBV20-1	TRBJ2-5	-	CSASSVGGYQETQYF	TGCAGTGCTAGTTCCGTGGGAGGGTACCAAGAGACCCAGTACTTC
-	TRBV28	TRBJ2-7	-	CASTPHRDSPYEQYF	TGTGCCAGCACTCCCCACCGAGACAGTCCCTACGAGCAGTACTTC
-	TRBV7-9	TRBJ1-2	-	CASSLAPATNYGYTF	TGTGCCAGCAGCTTAGCGCCAGCAACTAACTATGGCTACACCTTC
-	TRBV19	TRBJ2-1	-	CASSIYGNIGNEQFF	TGTGCCAGTAGTATCTACGGGAACATCGGCAATGAGCAGTTCTTC
TRBD2	TRBV19	TRBJ2-5	-	CASSGLAGVETQYF	TGTGCCAGTAGTGGACTAGCGGGGGTGGAGACCCAGTACTTC
-	TRBV28	TRBJ2-7	-	CAVQGLDEQYF	TGTGCCGTACAGGGCCTCGACGAGCAGTACTTC
TRBD1	TRBV10-1	TRBJ1-2	-	CASSESRDRGQDYGYTF	TGCGCCAGCAGTGAGTCCCGGGACAGGGGGCAGGACTATGGCTACACCTTC
-	TRBV10-3	TRBJ2-7	-	CAIRGQSYEQYF	TGTGCCATCAGGGGGCAGAGCTACGAGCAGTACTTC
TRBD1	TRBV7-2	TRBJ2-7	-	CASSLGTGVREQYF	TGTGCCAGCAGCTTGGGGACAGGCGTCCGCGAGCAGTACTTC
-	TRBV6-1	TRBJ1-2	-	CASSDSGALYGYTF	TGTGCCAGCAGTGATTCCGGGGCCCTCTATGGCTACACCTTC
-	TRBV21-1	TRBJ2-7	-	CASRGASGRSYEQYF	TGTGCCAGCAGAGGGGCTAGCGGGAGGTCCTACGAGCAGTACTTC
-	TRBV6-5	TRBJ1-3	-	CASSYSLQSSGNTIYF	TGTGCCAGCAGTTACTCACTACAAAGCTCTGGAAACACCATATATTTT
-	TRBV15	TRBJ1-5	-	CATSLKTVNQPQHF	TGTGCCACCAGCTTGAAGACGGTCAATCAGCCCCAGCATTTT
-	TRBV23-1	TRBJ1-5	-	CASSQSPREGSNQPQHF	TGCGCCAGCAGTCAATCTCCCAGGGAGGGGAGCAATCAGCCCCAGCATTTT
-	TRBV5-1	TRBJ2-2	-	CASSTYTGELFF	TGCGCCAGCAGCACGTACACCGGGGAGCTGTTTTTT
-	TRBV6-5	TRBJ2-5	-	CASSYQETQYF	TGTGCCAGCAGTTACCAAGAGACCCAGTACTTC
-	TRBV6-5	TRBJ1-2	-	CASSYPEGTYLF	TGTGCCAGCAGTTACCCCGAGGGGACTTACCTCTTC
TRBD2	TRBV19	TRBJ2-2	once	CASRSGTSGYLGELFF	TGTGCCAGTAGATCCGGGACTAGCGGGTATCTCGGGGAGCTGTTTTTT
TRBD1	TRBV24-1	TRBJ2-2	-	CATSDTQGAPGELFF	TGTGCCACCAGTGATACTCAGGGGGCGCCCGGGGAGCTGTTTTTT
-	TRBV10-3	TRBJ1-4	-	CAISDGGKLFF	TGTGCCATCAGTGATGGCGGAAAACTGTTTTTT
TRBD2	TRBV4-2	TRBJ2-7	-	CASSQDGAGRAEQYF	TGTGCCAGCAGCCAAGATGGCGCGGGGAGGGCCGAGCAGTACTTC